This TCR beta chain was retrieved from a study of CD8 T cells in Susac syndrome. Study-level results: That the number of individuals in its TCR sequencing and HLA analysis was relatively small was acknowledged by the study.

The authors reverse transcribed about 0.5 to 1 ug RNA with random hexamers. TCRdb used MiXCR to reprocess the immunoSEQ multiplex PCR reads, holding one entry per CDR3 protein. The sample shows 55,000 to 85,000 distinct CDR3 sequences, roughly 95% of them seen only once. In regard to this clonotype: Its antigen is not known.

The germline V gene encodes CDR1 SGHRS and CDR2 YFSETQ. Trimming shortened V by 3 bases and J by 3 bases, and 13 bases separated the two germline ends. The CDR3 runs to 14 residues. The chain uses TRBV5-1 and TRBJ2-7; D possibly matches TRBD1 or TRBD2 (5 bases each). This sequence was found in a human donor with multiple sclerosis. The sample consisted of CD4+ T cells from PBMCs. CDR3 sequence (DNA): TGCGCCAGCAGCTCCGGGACGCAAGTCTACGAGCAGTACTTC. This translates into CASSSGTQVYEQYF.